The rows below give T cell receptor beta chains drawn from one sample of a study of a mutant IDH1 vaccine in newly diagnosed glioma. Antigen specificity for these receptors is unknown. Method: immunoSEQ multiplex PCR; TCRdb's copy keeps in-frame clones and lacks some. Of around 94,000 clones listed, over 85% were seen once; the top ten hold 0.7% to 0.95%. Material: PBMCs, obtained from a glioma patient whose treatment included an IDH1 peptide vaccine. All receptors derive from a woman between 45 and 65 years old with glioma. Both conserved end residues are part of each CDR3. D genes are given only for firm matches. Clone size is not always given. Where it is, it says once, few, many or a class for expanded clones.

J gene: TRBJ2-7; D gene: TRBD2; V gene: TRBV5-6; clone size: once; CDR3 DNA: TGTGCCAGCAGCGCCCCGTACCGGATTTCCGGGACTAGGGCCTACGAGCAGTACTTC; CDR3 protein: CASSAPYRISGTRAYEQYF
J gene: TRBJ2-1; D gene: .; V gene: TRBV11-2; clone size: .; CDR3 DNA: TGTGCCAGCAGCTTAGATGGGGCTAGCTGGTTCTTC; CDR3 protein: CASSLDGASWFF
J gene: TRBJ2-5; D gene: .; V gene: TRBV28; clone size: .; CDR3 DNA: TGTGCCAGCAGTTTAGTGCGGAAAGAGACCCAGTACTTC; CDR3 protein: CASSLVRKETQYF
J gene: TRBJ2-5; D gene: .; V gene: TRBV19; clone size: .; CDR3 DNA: TGTGCCAGTAGTATTGTTCTCGGGGGTAGAGCAGAGACCCAGTACTTC; CDR3 protein: CASSIVLGGRAETQYF
J gene: TRBJ2-7; D gene: TRBD1; V gene: TRBV11-2; clone size: .; CDR3 DNA: TGTGCCAGCAGCTCTAGACCCTCTATTTTTGGACAGGGAGCCTACGAGCAGTACTTC; CDR3 protein: CASSSRPSIFGQGAYEQYF
J gene: TRBJ1-1; D gene: .; V gene: TRBV28; clone size: .; CDR3 DNA: TGTGCCAGCAGTTTCTTCAGCCTAAGGCGCACTGAAGCTTTCTTT; CDR3 protein: CASSFFSLRRTEAFF
J gene: TRBJ2-7; D gene: .; V gene: TRBV30; clone size: .; CDR3 DNA: TGTGCCTGGGATGACAGTCTGAGCTCCTACGAGCAGTACTTC; CDR3 protein: CAWDDSLSSYEQYF
J gene: TRBJ1-1; D gene: .; V gene: TRBV9; clone size: .; CDR3 DNA: TGTGCCAGCAGCGTAGGAGGACAGTCCGTGGGAGCTTTCTTT; CDR3 protein: CASSVGGQSVGAFF
J gene: TRBJ2-5; D gene: TRBD2; V gene: TRBV2; clone size: .; CDR3 DNA: TGTGCCAGCAGTAAGACTAGCGGGAGAGCAGAGACCCAGTACTTC; CDR3 protein: CASSKTSGRAETQYF
J gene: TRBJ2-5; D gene: .; V gene: TRBV5-1; clone size: once; CDR3 DNA: TGCGCCAGCAGCTCACCTCCGATAGGACAGCAAGAGACCCAGTACTTC; CDR3 protein: CASSSPPIGQQETQYF
J gene: TRBJ1-2; D gene: TRBD1; V gene: TRBV5-6; clone size: .; CDR3 DNA: TGTGCCAGCAGCCCAAATAAGGGGGCGTTTGGCTACACCTTC; CDR3 protein: CASSPNKGAFGYTF
J gene: TRBJ2-6; D gene: .; V gene: TRBV6-5; clone size: .; CDR3 DNA: TGTGCCAGCAGTACCCCTGGGGCCAACGTCCTGACTTTC; CDR3 protein: CASSTPGANVLTF
J gene: TRBJ1-2; D gene: .; V gene: TRBV5-1; clone size: .; CDR3 DNA: TGCGCCAGCAGCTTTGACAAGAACTATGGCTACACCTTC; CDR3 protein: CASSFDKNYGYTF
J gene: TRBJ1-2; D gene: TRBD1; V gene: TRBV7-9; clone size: .; CDR3 DNA: TGTGCCAGCGCGGAATCTAGGGACAGGTGGAACTATGGCTACACCTTC; CDR3 protein: CASAESRDRWNYGYTF
J gene: TRBJ1-3; D gene: .; V gene: TRBV19; clone size: .; CDR3 DNA: TGTGCCAGTAGTATCGGACAGCCCGGCGCTGGAAACACCATATATTTT; CDR3 protein: CASSIGQPGAGNTIYF
J gene: TRBJ2-1; D gene: .; V gene: TRBV9; clone size: .; CDR3 DNA: TGTGCCAGCAGCGTAGGGCCGGGACATTACAATGAGCAGTTCTTC; CDR3 protein: CASSVGPGHYNEQFF
J gene: TRBJ2-5; D gene: TRBD2; V gene: TRBV4-1; clone size: .; CDR3 DNA: TGCGCCAGCAGCCTATTAGCGGGAGAGACCCAGTACTTC; CDR3 protein: CASSLLAGETQYF
J gene: TRBJ1-1; D gene: TRBD1; V gene: TRBV2; clone size: .; CDR3 DNA: TGTGCCAGCAGTCAGGGGGGGCAAGGTGAAGCTTTCTTT; CDR3 protein: CASSQGGQGEAFF
J gene: TRBJ2-7; D gene: .; V gene: TRBV5-1; clone size: .; CDR3 DNA: TGCGCCAGCAGCCTACTAGACAGGAGTCTCTACGAGCAGTACTTC; CDR3 protein: CASSLLDRSLYEQYF
J gene: TRBJ1-1; D gene: .; V gene: TRBV7-2; clone size: .; CDR3 DNA: TGTGCCAGCAGCTTAAGCCTGAACACTGAAGCTTTCTTT; CDR3 protein: CASSLSLNTEAFF
J gene: TRBJ2-5; D gene: TRBD2; V gene: TRBV29-1; clone size: .; CDR3 DNA: TGCAGCGTTGAAGGTCGCGGGGGACAAGAGACCCAGTACTTC; CDR3 protein: CSVEGRGGQETQYF
J gene: TRBJ2-1; D gene: .; V gene: TRBV6-1; clone size: .; CDR3 DNA: TGTGCCAGCAGTGCAGGACAACCCAATGAGCAGTTCTTC; CDR3 protein: CASSAGQPNEQFF
J gene: TRBJ2-1; D gene: TRBD2; V gene: TRBV29-1; clone size: .; CDR3 DNA: TGCAGCGTTGAAGACGCTAGCGGAGACAATGAGCAGTTCTTC; CDR3 protein: CSVEDASGDNEQFF
J gene: TRBJ2-7; D gene: .; V gene: TRBV30; clone size: .; CDR3 DNA: TGTGCCTGGAGTAGGTACGAAACCTACGAGCAGTACTTC; CDR3 protein: CAWSRYETYEQYF
J gene: TRBJ2-7; D gene: TRBD1; V gene: TRBV30; clone size: .; CDR3 DNA: TGTGCCTGGAGTGCGGGGACAGACGGAGGCGAGCAGTACTTC; CDR3 protein: CAWSAGTDGGEQYF
J gene: TRBJ2-3; D gene: TRBD2; V gene: TRBV11-3; clone size: .; CDR3 DNA: TGTGCCAGCAGCCTAGCGGGGATAACCGGAGATACGCAGTATTTT; CDR3 protein: CASSLAGITGDTQYF
J gene: TRBJ2-1; D gene: .; V gene: TRBV9; clone size: .; CDR3 DNA: TGTGCCAGCAGCCCCCGACAGAATTTAGTTTATGAGCAGTTCTTC; CDR3 protein: CASSPRQNLVYEQFF
J gene: TRBJ2-2; D gene: .; V gene: TRBV30; clone size: .; CDR3 DNA: TGTGCCTGGACACTTGATATGAACACCGGGGAGCTGTTTTTT; CDR3 protein: CAWTLDMNTGELFF
J gene: TRBJ2-7; D gene: TRBD2; V gene: TRBV7-8; clone size: .; CDR3 DNA: TGTGCCAGCAGCCCCTATAGACTAGCGGGACCCTACGAGCAGTACTTC; CDR3 protein: CASSPYRLAGPYEQYF
J gene: TRBJ2-2; D gene: TRBD2; V gene: TRBV10-1; clone size: .; CDR3 DNA: TGCGCCAGCAGTGATGCCCTAGCGGGCGAACCCGGGGAGCTGTTTTTT; CDR3 protein: CASSDALAGEPGELFF
J gene: TRBJ2-5; D gene: TRBD1; V gene: TRBV4-1; clone size: .; CDR3 DNA: TGCGCCAGCAGCCGCCCGACAGGGCTGGGGGAGACCCAGTACTTC; CDR3 protein: CASSRPTGLGETQYF
J gene: TRBJ1-2; D gene: .; V gene: TRBV18; clone size: .; CDR3 DNA: TGTGCCAGCTCACCACCGTACACGGTTCTCGCCGGCTACACCTTC; CDR3 protein: CASSPPYTVLAGYTF
J gene: TRBJ1-5; D gene: .; V gene: TRBV6-1; clone size: .; CDR3 DNA: TGTGCCAGCAGTAGACCGGCGAACCAGGAGCCCCAGCATTTT; CDR3 protein: CASSRPANQEPQHF
J gene: TRBJ2-4; D gene: TRBD1; V gene: TRBV6-5; clone size: .; CDR3 DNA: TGTGCCAGCAGTTACGGGACAGGGGTTAACATTCAGTACTTC; CDR3 protein: CASSYGTGVNIQYF